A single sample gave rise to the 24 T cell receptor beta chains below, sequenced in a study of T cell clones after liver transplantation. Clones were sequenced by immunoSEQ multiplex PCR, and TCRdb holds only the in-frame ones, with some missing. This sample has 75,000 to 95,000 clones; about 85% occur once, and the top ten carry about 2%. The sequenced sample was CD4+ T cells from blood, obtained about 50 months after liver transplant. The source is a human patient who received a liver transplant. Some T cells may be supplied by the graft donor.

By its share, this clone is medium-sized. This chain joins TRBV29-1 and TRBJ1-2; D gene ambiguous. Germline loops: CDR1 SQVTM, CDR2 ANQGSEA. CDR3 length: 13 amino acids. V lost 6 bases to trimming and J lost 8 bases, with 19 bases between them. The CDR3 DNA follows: TGCAGCGTGGACCCCGTGGATCTCGGAGGCTACACCTTC. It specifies CSVDPVDLGGYTF.

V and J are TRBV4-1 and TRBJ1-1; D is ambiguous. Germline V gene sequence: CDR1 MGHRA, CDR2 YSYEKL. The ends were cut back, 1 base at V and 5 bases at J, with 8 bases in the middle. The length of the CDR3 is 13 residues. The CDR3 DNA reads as TGCGCCAGCAGCCAAGCTCAGGAAACTGAAGCTTTCTTT. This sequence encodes CASSQAQETEAFF.

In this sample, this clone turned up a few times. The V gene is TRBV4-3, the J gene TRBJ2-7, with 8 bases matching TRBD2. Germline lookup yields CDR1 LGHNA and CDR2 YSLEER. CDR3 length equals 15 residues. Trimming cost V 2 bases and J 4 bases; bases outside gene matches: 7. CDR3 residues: CASSQSAGRGYEQYF. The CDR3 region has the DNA TGCGCCAGCAGCCAATCGGCCGGGAGGGGGTACGAGCAGTACTTC.

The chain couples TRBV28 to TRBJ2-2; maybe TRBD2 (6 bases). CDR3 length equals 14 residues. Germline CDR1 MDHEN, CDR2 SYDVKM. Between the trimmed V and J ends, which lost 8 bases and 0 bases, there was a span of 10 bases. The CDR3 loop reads CASEGDSNTGELFF. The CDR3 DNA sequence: TGTGCCAGCGAAGGGGACTCGAACACCGGGGAGCTGTTTTTT.

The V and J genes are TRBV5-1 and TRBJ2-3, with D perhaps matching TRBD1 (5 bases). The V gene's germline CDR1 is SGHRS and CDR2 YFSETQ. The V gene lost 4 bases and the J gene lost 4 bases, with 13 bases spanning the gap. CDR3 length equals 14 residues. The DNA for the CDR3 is TGCGCCAGCAGCGACCTTCAGGGTGCAGATACGCAGTATTTT. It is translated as CASSDLQGADTQYF.

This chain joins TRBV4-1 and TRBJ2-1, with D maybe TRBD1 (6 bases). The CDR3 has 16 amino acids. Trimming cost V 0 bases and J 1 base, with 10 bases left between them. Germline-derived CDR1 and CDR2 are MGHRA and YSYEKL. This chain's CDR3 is CASSQERGMSYNEQFF. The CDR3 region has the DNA TGCGCCAGCAGCCAAGAAAGGGGGATGTCCTACAATGAGCAGTTCTTC.

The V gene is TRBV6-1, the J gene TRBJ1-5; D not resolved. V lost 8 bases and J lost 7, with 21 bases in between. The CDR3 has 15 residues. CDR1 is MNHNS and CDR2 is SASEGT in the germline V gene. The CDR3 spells CASGLSFAGTQPQHF. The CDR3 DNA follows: TGTGCCAGCGGACTCTCTTTTGCTGGCACACAGCCCCAGCATTTT.

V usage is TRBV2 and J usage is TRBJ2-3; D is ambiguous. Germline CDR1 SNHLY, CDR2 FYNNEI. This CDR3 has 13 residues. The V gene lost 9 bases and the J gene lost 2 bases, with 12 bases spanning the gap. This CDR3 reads CARVNDHTDTQYF. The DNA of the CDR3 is TGTGCCAGGGTGAATGATCACACAGATACGCAGTATTTT.

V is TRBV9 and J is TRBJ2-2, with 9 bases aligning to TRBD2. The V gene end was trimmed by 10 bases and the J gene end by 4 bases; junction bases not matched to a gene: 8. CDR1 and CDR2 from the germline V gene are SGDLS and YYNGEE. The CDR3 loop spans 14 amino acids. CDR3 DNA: TGTGCCTCAACCCGCGGGGGGGCCACCGGGGAGCTGTTTTTT. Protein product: CASTRGGATGELFF.

In DNA form, the CDR3 reads TGTGCCAGCAGCCCCGACAGGCCCAATAATGAAAAACTGTTTTTT. It specifies CASSPDRPNNEKLFF. This chain uses TRBV7-3 with TRBJ1-4; TRBD1 might be the D (6 bases). The CDR3 is made up of 15 amino acids. From germline, CDR1 is SGHTA and CDR2 FQGTGA. V shed 5 bases and J shed 4 bases, with 14 bases lying between them. Full variable domain (remainder filled in from reference TRBV7-3 and TRBJ1-4): GAGVSQTPSNKVTEKGKYVELRCDPISGHTALYWYRQSLGQGPEFLIYFQGTGAADDSGLPNDRFFAVRPEGSVSTLKIQRTERGDSAVYLCASSPDRPNNEKLFFGSGTQLSVL.

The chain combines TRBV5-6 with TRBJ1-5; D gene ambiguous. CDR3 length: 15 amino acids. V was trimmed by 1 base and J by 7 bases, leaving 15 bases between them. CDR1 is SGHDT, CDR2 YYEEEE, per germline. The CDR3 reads CASSLLRTSGQPQHF. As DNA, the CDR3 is TGTGCCAGCAGCTTGTTGAGGACCTCGGGGCAGCCCCAGCATTTT.

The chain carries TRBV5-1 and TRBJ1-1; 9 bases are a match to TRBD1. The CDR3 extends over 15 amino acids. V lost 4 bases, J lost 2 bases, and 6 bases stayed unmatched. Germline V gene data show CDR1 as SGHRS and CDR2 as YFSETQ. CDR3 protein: CASSRTGQGNTEAFF. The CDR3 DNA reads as TGCGCCAGCAGCCGAACGGGACAGGGTAACACTGAAGCTTTCTTT.

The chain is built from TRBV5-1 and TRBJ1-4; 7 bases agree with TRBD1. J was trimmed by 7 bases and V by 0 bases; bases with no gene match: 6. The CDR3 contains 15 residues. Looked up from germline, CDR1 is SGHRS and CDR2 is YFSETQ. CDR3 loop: CASSLAATGIEKLFF. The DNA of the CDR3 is TGCGCCAGCAGCTTGGCCGCGACAGGGATTGAAAAACTGTTTTTT.

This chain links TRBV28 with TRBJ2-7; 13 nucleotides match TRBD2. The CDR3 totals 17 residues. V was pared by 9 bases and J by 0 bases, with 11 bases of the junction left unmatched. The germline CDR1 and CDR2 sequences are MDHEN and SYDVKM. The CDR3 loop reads CASTGTSGTHGSYEQYF. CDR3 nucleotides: TGTGCCAGTACCGGGACTAGCGGGACTCACGGCTCCTACGAGCAGTACTTC.

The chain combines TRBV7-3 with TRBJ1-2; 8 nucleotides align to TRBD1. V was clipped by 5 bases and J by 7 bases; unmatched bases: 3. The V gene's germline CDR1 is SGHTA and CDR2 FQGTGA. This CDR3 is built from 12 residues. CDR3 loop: CASSTTGGGYTF. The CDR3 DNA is TGTGCCAGCAGCACCACAGGGGGTGGCTACACCTTC. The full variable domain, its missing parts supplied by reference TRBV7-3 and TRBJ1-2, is GAGVSQTPSNKVTEKGKYVELRCDPISGHTALYWYRQSLGQGPEFLIYFQGTGAADDSGLPNDRFFAVRPEGSVSTLKIQRTERGDSAVYLCASSTTGGGYTFGSGTRLTVV.

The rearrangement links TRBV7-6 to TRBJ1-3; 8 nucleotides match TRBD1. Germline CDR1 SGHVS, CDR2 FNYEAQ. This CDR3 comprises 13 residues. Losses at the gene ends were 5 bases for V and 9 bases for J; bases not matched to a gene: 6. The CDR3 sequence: CASSGPGQVTIYF. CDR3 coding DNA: TGTGCCAGCAGCGGGCCGGGACAGGTCACCATATATTTT.

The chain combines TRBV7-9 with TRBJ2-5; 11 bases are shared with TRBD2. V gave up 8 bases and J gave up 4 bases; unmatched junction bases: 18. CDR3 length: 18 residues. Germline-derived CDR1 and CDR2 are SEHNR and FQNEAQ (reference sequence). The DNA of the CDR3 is TGTGCCAGCGCACCCGCGGGTAGCGGGAGGGCCGGGGGAGAGACCCAGTACTTC. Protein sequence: CASAPAGSGRAGGETQYF. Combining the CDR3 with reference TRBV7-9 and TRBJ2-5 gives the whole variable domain DTGVSQNPRHKITKRGQNVTFRCDPISEHNRLYWYRQTLGQGPEFLTYFQNEAQLEKSRLLSDRFSAERPKGSFSTLEIQRTEQGDSAMYLCASAPAGSGRAGGETQYFGPGTRLLVL.

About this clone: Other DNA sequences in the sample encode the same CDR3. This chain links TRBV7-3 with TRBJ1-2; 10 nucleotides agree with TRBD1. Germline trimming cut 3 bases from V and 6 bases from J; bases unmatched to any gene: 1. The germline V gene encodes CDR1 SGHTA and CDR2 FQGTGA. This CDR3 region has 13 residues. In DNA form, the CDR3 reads TGTGCCAGCAGCTTGACAGGGGGCGATGGCTACACCTTC. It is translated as CASSLTGGDGYTF.

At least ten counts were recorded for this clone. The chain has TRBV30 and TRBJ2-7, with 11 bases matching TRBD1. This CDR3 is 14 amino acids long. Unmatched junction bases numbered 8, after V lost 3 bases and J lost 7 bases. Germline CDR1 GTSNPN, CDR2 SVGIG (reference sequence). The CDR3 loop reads CAWRQGQGAREQYF. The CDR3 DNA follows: TGTGCCTGGAGGCAAGGACAGGGGGCGCGAGAGCAGTACTTC.

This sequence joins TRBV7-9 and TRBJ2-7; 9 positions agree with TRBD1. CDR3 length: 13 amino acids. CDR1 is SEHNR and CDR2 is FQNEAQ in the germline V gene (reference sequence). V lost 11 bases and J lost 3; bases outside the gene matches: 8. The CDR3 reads CAWQGQGGYEQYF. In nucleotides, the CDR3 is TGTGCCTGGCAGGGACAGGGAGGCTACGAGCAGTACTTC.

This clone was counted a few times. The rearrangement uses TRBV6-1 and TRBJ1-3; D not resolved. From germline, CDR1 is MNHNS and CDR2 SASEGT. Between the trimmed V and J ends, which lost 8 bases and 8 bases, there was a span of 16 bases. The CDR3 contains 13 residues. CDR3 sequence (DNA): TGTGCCAGCGGTGGCCTTTCGAGAGACACCATATATTTT. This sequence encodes CASGGLSRDTIYF.

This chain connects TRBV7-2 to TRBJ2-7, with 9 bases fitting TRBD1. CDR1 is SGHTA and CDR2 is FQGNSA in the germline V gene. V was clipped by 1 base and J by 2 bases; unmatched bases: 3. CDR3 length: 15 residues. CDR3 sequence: CASSLGGQGAYEQYF. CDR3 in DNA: TGTGCCAGCAGCTTAGGGGGACAGGGCGCCTACGAGCAGTACTTC.

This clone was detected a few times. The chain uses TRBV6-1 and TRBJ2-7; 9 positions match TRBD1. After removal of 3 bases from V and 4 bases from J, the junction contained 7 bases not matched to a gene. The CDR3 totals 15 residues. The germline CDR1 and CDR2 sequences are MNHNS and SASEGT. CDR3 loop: CASSDFVGQGYEQYF. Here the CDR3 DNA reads TGTGCCAGCAGTGATTTCGTGGGACAGGGTTACGAGCAGTACTTC.

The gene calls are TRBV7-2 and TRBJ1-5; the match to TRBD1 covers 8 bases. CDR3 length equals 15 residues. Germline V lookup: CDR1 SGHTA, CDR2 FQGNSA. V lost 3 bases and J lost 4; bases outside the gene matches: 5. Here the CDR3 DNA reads TGTGCCAGCAGCTTCGACACAGGGGGTAATCAGCCCCAGCATTTT. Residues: CASSFDTGGNQPQHF.